The clone carrying this T cell receptor beta chain was recorded many times. These data originate in a study of Graves' ophthalmopathy and Graves' hyperthyroidism. Amplified TCR beta CDR3 regions were obtained using RNA transcripts as template. RT-PCR in the first round used HTBI primers; a second-round multiplex PCR followed. TCRdb re-derived calls from the multiplex PCR reads in MiXCR, one entry per CDR3 protein. The sample holds hundreds of thousands of distinct CDR3 sequences, 22% seen once. This receptor was taken from a woman aged 18-29 years with stable Graves' hyperthyroidism. Some clones in this sample may be carry-over from other donors' samples. The sequenced material came from peripheral blood.

DNA for the CDR3: TGTGCCTGGAGTGCCCCGGACAGGGGGCGGTTCGAGCAGTACTTC. As protein: CAWSAPDRGRFEQYF. The chain employs TRBV30 and TRBJ2-7, with 11 nucleotides matching TRBD1. J gave up 6 bases and V 1 base, and 8 bases lay outside the gene matches. Germline assignment: CDR1 GTSNPN and CDR2 SVGIG (reference sequence). This CDR3 is 15 amino acids long.